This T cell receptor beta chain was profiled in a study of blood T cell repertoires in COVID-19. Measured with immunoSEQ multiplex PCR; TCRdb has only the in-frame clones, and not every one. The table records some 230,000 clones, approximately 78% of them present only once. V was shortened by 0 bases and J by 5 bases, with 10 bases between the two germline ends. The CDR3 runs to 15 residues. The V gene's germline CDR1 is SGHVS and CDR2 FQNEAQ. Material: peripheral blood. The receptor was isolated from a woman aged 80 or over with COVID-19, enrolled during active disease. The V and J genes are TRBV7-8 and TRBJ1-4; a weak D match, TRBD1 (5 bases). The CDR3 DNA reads TGTGCCAGCAGCTTAGCTGGGGGGGGGAATGAAAAACTGTTTTTT. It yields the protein CASSLAGGGNEKLFF. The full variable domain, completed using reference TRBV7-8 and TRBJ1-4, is GAGVSQSPRYKVAKRGQDVALRCDPISGHVSLFWYQQALGQGPEFLTYFQNEAQLDKSGLPSDRFFAERPEGSVSTLKIQRTQQEDSAVYLCASSLAGGGNEKLFFGSGTQLSVL.